The T cell receptor beta chain described here comes from a study of beta chain features in type 1 diabetes. Unmatched junction bases numbered 13, after V lost 4 bases and J lost 4 bases. The CDR3 is made up of 17 amino acids. CDR1 SGDLS and CDR2 YYNGEE come from the germline V gene. This clone has a handful of counts. Isolated RNA was reverse transcribed in full, so expressed TCRB transcripts were sequenced. The assay was immunoSEQ multiplex PCR, and TCRdb's table has in-frame clones only and misses some. The sample carries roughly 350,000 clones, roughly 9.6% recorded once. Sequences were obtained from naive CD4+ T cells from blood. The source of this sequence is a woman aged 30 to 39 in good health. The rearrangement joins TRBV9 to TRBJ2-3; TRBD2 matches at 9 bases. This CDR3 reads CASSPRGRSGSPDTQYF. CDR3 bases: TGTGCCAGCAGCCCTCGCGGACGTAGCGGGAGCCCAGATACGCAGTATTTT.